The next 14 T cell receptor beta chains were all read from a single sample in a study of neurological immune-mediated disorders. One entry per CDR3 protein, called by TCRdb with MiXCR from the 5' RACE reads. The profile shows 70,000 or so distinct CDR3 sequences, around 3% of them singletons. The sample taken for sequencing was PBMCs. Receptor source: a woman between 45 and 65 years old with multiple sclerosis.

At least ten counts were recorded for this clonotype. The chain recombines TRBV20-1 with TRBJ2-3; weak D call: TRBD2 (5 bases). V was pared by 0 bases and J by 1 base, with 14 bases between. The germline gives CDR1 DFQATT, CDR2 SNEGSKA (reference sequence). The length of the CDR3 is 16 residues. This CDR3 reads CSARDRMLAGTDTQYF. The CDR3 nucleotides read TGCAGTGCTAGAGATCGCATGCTAGCAGGCACAGATACGCAGTATTTT.

This clonotype was observed many times. The rearrangement links TRBV20-1 to TRBJ1-2; 7 nucleotides agree with TRBD1. This CDR3 is 11 amino acids long. Germline V lookup: CDR1 DFQATT, CDR2 SNEGSKA (reference sequence). The ends lost 6 bases at V and 7 bases at J; junction bases unmatched: 5. Here the CDR3 DNA reads TGCAGTGCCACGACAGGGCCTGGCTACACCTTC. It translates to CSATTGPGYTF.

This clonotype was counted many times. The CDR3 loop is CASSLVAWGGNQPQHF. DNA for the CDR3: TGTGCCAGCAGCCTGGTGGCCTGGGGTGGCAATCAGCCCCAGCATTTT. J is TRBJ1-5 and V is TRBV7-2, with no clear D. The V end lost 5 bases, the J end lost 2 bases, and 16 bases lay between the germline ends. Germline values: CDR1 SGHTA, CDR2 FQGNSA. The length of the CDR3 is 16 residues.

This clonotype was seen repeatedly, ten times or more. CDR3 in DNA: TGTGCCAGCAGCCAAGATCTCCTAGCGGGATGTTATTTT. Residues: CASSQDLLAGCYF. V usage is TRBV3-1 and J usage is TRBJ2-3, with 9 bases identical to TRBD2. Trimming removed 0 bases from V and 15 bases from J; junction bases left unmatched: 7. CDR1 and CDR2 (germline): LGHDT, YNNKEL (reference sequence). The CDR3 runs to 13 residues.

At least ten counts were recorded for this clonotype. The chain has TRBV18 and TRBJ1-4; D is unresolved. Germline CDR1 is KGHSH and CDR2 is LQKENI. This CDR3 has 14 amino acids. V lost 3 bases to trimming and J lost 4 bases, with 9 bases between them. For the CDR3, the DNA is TGTGCCAGCTCACCGCGCCTGGATAATGAAAAACTGTTTTTT. Protein sequence: CASSPRLDNEKLFF.

This clonotype has at least ten counts. V usage is TRBV20-1 and J usage is TRBJ2-5; D remains unclear. V was cut by 3 bases and J by 2 bases, with 4 bases left in between. The CDR3 spans 11 residues. Germline V gene sequence: CDR1 DFQATT, CDR2 SNEGSKA (reference sequence). The CDR3 nucleotides read TGCAGTGCTAGCCAACAAGAGACCCAGTACTTC. Translation: CSASQQETQYF.

This clonotype was recorded once. The chain is built from TRBV2 and TRBJ2-3, with a possible D match to TRBD2 (5 bases). The germline V gene encodes CDR1 SNHLY and CDR2 FYNNEI. The CDR3 length is 11 residues. The V gene lost 7 bases and the J gene lost 3 bases, with 5 bases spanning the gap. Written as DNA, the CDR3 is TGTGCCAGCACGGGAACAGATACGCAGTATTTT. Its protein is CASTGTDTQYF.

Ten or more counts support this clonotype. The chain uses TRBV27 and TRBJ2-1; 8 positions match TRBD1. This CDR3 is built from 16 residues. Germline V CDR1 and CDR2: MNHEY, SMNVEV (reference sequence). Trimming cost V 2 bases and J 0 bases; bases outside gene matches: 3. The CDR3: CASSLGQGSSYNEQFF. For the CDR3, the DNA is TGTGCCAGCAGTTTAGGACAGGGAAGCTCCTACAATGAGCAGTTCTTC.

This clonotype was detected many times. J is TRBJ1-1 and V is TRBV19, with D unresolved. CDR3 length: 14 residues. The V end lost 5 bases, the J end lost 4 bases, and 14 bases lay between the germline ends. CDR1 is LNHDA and CDR2 is SQIVND in the germline V gene (reference sequence). The CDR3 loop reads CASSWREASTEAFF. In DNA form, the CDR3 reads TGTGCCAGTAGTTGGAGGGAGGCAAGCACTGAAGCTTTCTTT.

This clonotype occurred a few times. Given a much more abundant clone one base away, this may be a read error. This chain links TRBV20-1 with TRBJ2-3; perhaps TRBD2 as D (5 bases). Deletions cut 3 bases from V and 2 bases from J, with 15 bases between. In germline, CDR1 is DFQATT, CDR2 SNEGSKA (reference sequence). This CDR3 contains 15 residues. The CDR3 protein is CSARTQGRATDTQYF. CDR3 in DNA: TGCAGTGCTAGGACCCAAGGGCGGGCCACAGATACGCAGTATTTT.

This clonotype has a count of ten or more. The chain is built from TRBV5-1 and TRBJ1-1, with D maybe TRBD1 (6 bases). This CDR3 is 15 amino acids long. Trimming left V 2 bases short and J 4 bases short, with 15 bases between. Per the germline V gene, CDR1 is SGHRS and CDR2 is YFSETQ. This CDR3 is CASSFNGGASTEAFF. The CDR3 DNA is TGCGCCAGCAGCTTCAATGGGGGCGCGTCCACTGAAGCTTTCTTT.

This clonotype was detected ten times or more. V and J are TRBV9 and TRBJ2-1; D perhaps matches TRBD2 (6 bases). CDR3 length: 16 amino acids. V was cut by 3 bases and J by 2 bases, with 15 bases left in between. Germline V gene sequence: CDR1 SGDLS, CDR2 YYNGEE. For the CDR3, the DNA is TGTGCCAGCAGCGGAACCGGGACTGGAACCTACAATGAGCAGTTCTTC. Translating gives CASSGTGTGTYNEQFF.

There are many counts of this clonotype. The chain has TRBV25-1 and TRBJ2-3; D unresolved. The CDR3 length is 14 residues. Per germline, CDR1 MGHDK and CDR2 SYGVNS. V lost 7 bases to trimming and J lost 0 bases, with 11 bases between them. The CDR3 loop is CASKDGGSTDTQYF. The CDR3 nucleotides read TGTGCCAGCAAAGATGGTGGCAGCACAGATACGCAGTATTTT.

This clonotype occurred many times. This chain uses TRBV3-1 with TRBJ2-7, with D possibly matching TRBD2 (5 bases). The V gene's germline CDR1 is LGHDT and CDR2 YNNKEL (reference sequence). The CDR3 runs 15 residues. V gave up 1 base and J gave up 4 bases, with 14 bases separating them. The CDR3 bases are TGTGCCAGCAGCCAAGGATCAGTGAGGGCTTACGAGCAGTACTTC. This codes for CASSQGSVRAYEQYF.